These T cell receptor beta chains were read from a single sample in a study of OX40 agonist ivuxolimab in advanced cancers. This table comes from immunoSEQ multiplex PCR, and its TCRdb copy is limited to in-frame clones, with some not included. The sample includes tens of thousands of clones, around 90% of them seen just once. Sequencing used CD4+ or CD8+ T cells sorted from blood, obtained in a trial of the OX40 agonist ivuxolimab. Receptors originate from an adult with an advanced solid tumor such as melanoma, head and neck, liver or kidney cancer. Each CDR3 is given with its conserved first and last residue. A D gene is named only where the DNA matches it firmly. Size is omitted from some rows. Given values are once, few, many or a class for expanded clones.

TRBJ1-1,TRBV5-1,TRBD1,-,TGCGCCAGCAGCTTGGGGGACAGGTGGAACACTGAAGCTTTCTTT,CASSLGDRWNTEAFF
TRBJ1-4,TRBV18,TRBD1,-,TGTGCCAGCTCACCGACAGGGGTTAGTGAAAAACTGTTTTTT,CASSPTGVSEKLFF
TRBJ2-7,TRBV2,-,-,TGTGCCAGCAAAGAGTCTGGGGGCTACGAGCAGTACTTC,CASKESGGYEQYF
TRBJ2-2,TRBV9,-,-,TGTGCCAGCAGCGTAGCTCCACAGGTTAACACCGGGGAGCTGTTTTTT,CASSVAPQVNTGELFF
TRBJ2-7,TRBV10-2,-,once,TGCGCCAGCAGTGATAGGGCGCGGGAAACCGAGCAGTACTTC,CASSDRARETEQYF
TRBJ2-3,TRBV5-4,-,-,TGTGCCAGCAGCCCTCAGGGTTATCGAGATACGCAGTATTTT,CASSPQGYRDTQYF
TRBJ2-7,TRBV27,TRBD1,-,TGTGCCAGCAGACCTGACAGGGGGAGCTCCTACGAGCAGTACTTC,CASRPDRGSSYEQYF
TRBJ1-2,TRBV11-2,-,-,TGTGCCAGCAGCTCGCTTAGGGAAGGCAACTATGGCTACACCTTC,CASSSLREGNYGYTF
TRBJ2-3,TRBV13,-,few,TGTGCCAGCAGCCCTAACCGAATGGATACGCAGTATTTT,CASSPNRMDTQYF
TRBJ2-1,TRBV30,-,-,TGTGCCTGGAGTGTTTGGAGCTCCTACAATGAGCAGTTCTTC,CAWSVWSSYNEQFF
TRBJ2-5,TRBV5-1,-,-,TGCGCCAGCAGCTTGGGGAGGGCAGTCCAAGAGACCCAGTACTTC,CASSLGRAVQETQYF
TRBJ2-1,TRBV5-1,-,-,TGCGCCAGCAGCGGGTGGGACCCAAGCTCCTACAATGAGCAGTTCTTC,CASSGWDPSSYNEQFF
TRBJ2-1,TRBV5-6,-,-,TGTGCCAGCATTCGGTGGGCCGGGGGTGAGCAGTTCTTC,CASIRWAGGEQFF
TRBJ1-5,TRBV7-8,-,-,TGTGCCAGCAGCTTAGGGGAGGAAAGGCCCCAGCATTTT,CASSLGEERPQHF
TRBJ2-7,TRBV6-4,TRBD1,-,TGTGCCAGCAGTGACTCCGCGGACAGGGCCTACGAGCAGTACTTC,CASSDSADRAYEQYF
TRBJ2-2,TRBV5-1,TRBD2,-,TGCGCCAGCAGCCCCAGCGGGAGGATGAACACCGGGGAGCTGTTTTTT,CASSPSGRMNTGELFF
TRBJ2-5,TRBV30,-,-,TGTGCCTGGAGCCGACGAACACAAGAGACCCAGTACTTC,CAWSRRTQETQYF
TRBJ2-3,TRBV5-1,-,-,TGCGCCAGCAGCTTGACGGACAGGGAGGGGACGCAGTATTTT,CASSLTDREGTQYF
TRBJ2-1,TRBV9,TRBD1,once,TGTGCCAGCAGCATCGGACAGGGCTACTACAATGAGCAGTTCTTC,CASSIGQGYYNEQFF
TRBJ2-7,TRBV5-1,-,-,TGCGCCAGCAGCTTGTTTGGGACTCCCTCCTACGAGCAGTACTTC,CASSLFGTPSYEQYF
TRBJ2-1,TRBV28,TRBD2,-,TGTGCCAGCAGTGGACCTGGGACTAGCGAAAGCTCCTACAATGAGCAGTTCTTC,CASSGPGTSESSYNEQFF
TRBJ2-3,TRBV11-2,-,-,TGTGCCAGCAGCTTAGACGGGGCCAACACAGATACGCAGTATTTT,CASSLDGANTDTQYF
TRBJ1-1,TRBV5-1,-,-,TGCGCCAGCAGCTTCAATGGACAGACAGACACTGAAGCTTTCTTT,CASSFNGQTDTEAFF
TRBJ1-4,TRBV5-1,TRBD1,once,TGCGCCAGCAGCTTCGGACAGGGCGCTTCTGAAAAACTGTTTTTT,CASSFGQGASEKLFF
TRBJ2-5,TRBV5-8,-,-,TGTGCCAGCAGCTACACCCACCTGGGGTCGGGGGGCCCCAAACAAGAGACCCAGTACTTC,CASSYTHLGSGGPKQETQYF
TRBJ1-2,TRBV30,-,-,TGTGCCTGTCGACCAGTCTATGGCTACACCTTC,CACRPVYGYTF